The 30 T cell receptor beta chains given below trace back to one sample, sequenced in a study of T cells in Graves' hyperthyroidism and ophthalmopathy. Amplification of TCR beta CDR3 regions used RNA as the template. During a first-round RT-PCR of the TCR CDR3, the HTBI primer set was used. TCRdb re-called the multiplex PCR reads through MiXCR, storing one row per CDR3 protein. The data show roughly 580,000 distinct CDR3 sequences, with approximately 15% seen just once and 5.5% to 7.5% held by the top ten. The sample consisted of blood. These receptors were taken from a woman in her twenties or thirties with Graves' hyperthyroidism that later progressed to Graves' ophthalmopathy.

CDR3 bases: TGTGCCAGCATGGCCCCAACAGGGGGTGCAGATACGCAGTATTTT. As protein: CASMAPTGGADTQYF. V is TRBV9 and J is TRBJ2-3; TRBD1 agrees at 8 bases. The junction had 10 bases not matched to a gene; V was cut back by 6 bases and J by 4 bases. Germline V gene data show CDR1 as SGDLS and CDR2 as YYNGEE. The CDR3 totals 15 residues.

This clonotype was seen at least ten times. The chain is built from TRBV19 and TRBJ1-1; perhaps TRBD1 as D (6 bases). V was trimmed by 9 bases and J by 3 bases, leaving 20 bases between them. The CDR3 has 15 residues. CDR1 and CDR2 from the germline V gene are LNHDA and SQIVND (reference sequence). The CDR3 loop is CASTRWGARDTEAFF. CDR3 coding DNA: TGTGCCAGCACTCGGTGGGGGGCGCGTGACACTGAAGCTTTCTTT.

On this clonotype itself: A much larger clone lies a single base off, so this may be a read error. The CDR3 loop reads CATSDPQGLGGNAGELFF. The CDR3 coding sequence is TGTGCCACCAGTGACCCGCAGGGCTTGGGGGGGAACGCCGGGGAGCTGTTTTTT. The chain carries TRBV24-1 and TRBJ2-2; TRBD2 agrees at 7 bases. The CDR3 totals 18 residues. Germline CDR1 and CDR2: KGHDR and SFDVKD.

As regards this clonotype: A much more abundant neighbour one base away suggests this may be a read error. The V call is TRBV12-3 or TRBV12-4, the J call TRBJ2-5; TRBD2 might be the D (6 bases). V lost 4 bases, J lost 7 bases, and 13 bases lay in between. CDR3 length: 13 residues. The chain's CDR3 is CASSYGGGGTQYF. For the CDR3, the DNA is TGTGCCAGCAGTTACGGGGGTGGAGGGACCCAGTACTTC.

In its sample, this clonotype was seen many times. The rearrangement uses TRBV28 and TRBJ1-6; D might be TRBD1 (6 bases). CDR3 length: 14 amino acids. The germline gives CDR1 MDHEN, CDR2 SYDVKM. V lost 7 bases to trimming and J lost 7 bases, with 14 bases between them. The CDR3 DNA follows: TGTGCCAGCAAATCCGGGACAACAAATTCACCCCTCCACTTT. The encoded protein is CASKSGTTNSPLHF.

In its sample, this clonotype was seen many times. The genes are TRBV28 and TRBJ1-5, with D unresolved. The CDR3 is 16 residues long. Germline-derived CDR1 and CDR2 are MDHEN and SYDVKM. Trimming took 11 bases from V and 1 from J, leaving 21 bases between them. CDR3 DNA: TGTGCCTCGGGTGCCTTGGTTTGGATCAGCAATCAGCCCCAGCATTTT. Translation gives CASGALVWISNQPQHF.

Only a few counts were recorded for this clonotype. The V and J genes are TRBV14 and TRBJ2-7; D is undetermined. Trimming pared 1 base from V and 4 bases from J, leaving 11 bases between. Germline CDR1 and CDR2: SGHDN and FVKESK. The CDR3 sequence is 14 residues long. CDR3 loop: CASSQASWVYEQYF. For the CDR3, the DNA is TGTGCCAGCAGCCAAGCTTCCTGGGTTTACGAGCAGTACTTC.

This chain uses TRBV3-1 with TRBJ2-3; 9 bases are a match to TRBD2. V was pared by 0 bases and J by 4 bases, with 2 bases of the junction left unmatched. This CDR3 region has 15 residues. Germline CDR1 LGHDT, CDR2 YNNKEL (reference sequence). DNA of the CDR3: TGTGCCAGCAGCCAAGATAGCGGGAGCTCAGATACGCAGTATTTT. It encodes CASSQDSGSSDTQYF.

This clonotype was seen a handful of times. The genes are TRBV29-1 and TRBJ2-6; D is unclear. The V and J ends lost 6 bases and 0 bases respectively, with 12 bases between them. This CDR3 is built from 15 residues. CDR1 and CDR2 from the germline V gene are SQVTM and ANQGSEA. The CDR3 sequence: CSVLVTYSGANVLTF. CDR3 in DNA: TGCAGCGTACTGGTGACTTACTCTGGGGCCAACGTCCTGACTTTC.

This rearrangement joins TRBV12-3 or TRBV12-4 to TRBJ2-1, with TRBD2 identical over 13 bases. Trimming cost V 5 bases and J 7 bases; bases outside gene matches: 11. The CDR3 runs 17 residues. The chain's CDR3 is CASSTATSGRPRNEQFF. CDR3 in DNA: TGTGCCAGCAGTACAGCGACTAGCGGGAGGCCTCGGAATGAGCAGTTCTTC.

Ten or more counts support this clonotype. This chain uses TRBV12-3 or TRBV12-4 with TRBJ1-3, with 7 bases identical to TRBD1. J gave up 4 bases and V 4 bases, and 4 bases lay outside the gene matches. The CDR3 contains 14 residues. This CDR3 reads CASSSQGTGNTIYF. CDR3 sequence (DNA): TGTGCCAGCAGTTCACAGGGGACCGGAAACACCATATATTTT.

The sample holds one count of this clonotype. This could be a read error, since a much larger clone is one nucleotide away. This chain connects TRBV19 to TRBJ2-3; D unclear. The CDR3 has 13 residues. Germline V gene sequence: CDR1 LNHDA, CDR2 SQIVND (reference sequence). CDR3 protein: CASSMRITDTRYF. The CDR3 nucleotides are TGTGCCAGTAGTATGAGGATCACAGATACGCGGTATTTT. The full variable domain, its missing parts supplied by reference TRBV19 and TRBJ2-3, is DGGITQSPKYLFRKEGQNVTLSCEQNLNHDAMYWYRQDPGQGLRLIYYSQIVNDFQKGDIAEGYSVSREKKESFPLTVTSAQKNPTAFYLCASSMRITDTRYFGPGTRLTVL.

In this sample, this clonotype turned up many times. The chain employs TRBV10-3 and TRBJ2-1; D unresolved. CDR3 length: 11 residues. Trimming cost V 1 base and J 10 bases, with 5 bases left between them. CDR1 is ENHRY and CDR2 is SYGVKD in the germline V gene. Here the CDR3 DNA reads TGTGCCATCAGTGAGTTGGCAGAGCAGTTCTTC. Translating gives CAISELAEQFF.

This clonotype was seen many times. The chain recombines TRBV5-1 with TRBJ2-2; D is uncertain. The V gene's germline CDR1 is SGHRS and CDR2 YFSETQ. The CDR3 is 13 amino acids. The V end was cut by 4 bases, the J end by 5 bases, with 9 bases between. CDR3 sequence: CASSAIDTGELFF. CDR3 bases: TGCGCCAGCAGCGCCATTGATACCGGGGAGCTGTTTTTT.

The chain is built from TRBV18 and TRBJ1-1; a weak D match, TRBD1 (6 bases). With 0 bases removed from V and 2 bases from J, the gap between germline ends came to 13 bases. The CDR3 covers 16 residues. CDR1 is KGHSH and CDR2 is LQKENI in the germline V gene. CDR3 sequence: CASSPPLGAFNTEAFF. The CDR3 region has the DNA TGTGCCAGCTCACCACCGTTGGGGGCATTTAACACTGAAGCTTTCTTT.

The chain couples TRBV18 to TRBJ2-4, with TRBD2 matching over 8 bases. Germline CDR1 and CDR2: KGHSH and LQKENI. The CDR3 is made up of 15 amino acids. The junction had 4 bases not matched to a gene; V was cut back by 0 bases and J by 6 bases. CDR3 loop: CASSPPSGARNIQYF. DNA of the CDR3: TGTGCCAGCTCACCACCTAGCGGGGCTAGAAACATTCAGTACTTC.

Comments on this clonotype: This sequence may be a read error, since a much larger clone differs from it by one base. The J gene is TRBJ1-4, the V gene TRBV19, with a weak D call TRBD1 (6 bases). From germline, CDR1 is LNHDA and CDR2 SQIVND (reference sequence). The CDR3 extends over 14 amino acids. The CDR3 is CASSTGETNVKLFF. CDR3 DNA sequence: TGTGCCAGTAGTACAGGGGAAACTAATGTAAAACTGTTTTTT.

This clonotype was picked up a small number of times. V is TRBV20-1 and J is TRBJ2-3; 8 bases fit TRBD2. CDR1 is DFQATT and CDR2 is SNEGSKA in the germline V gene (reference sequence). This CDR3 region has 13 residues. The CDR3 spells CSVGPGGVDTQYF. The CDR3 nucleotides are TGCAGCGTTGGGCCGGGGGGGGTAGATACGCAGTATTTT.

The chain is built from TRBV3-1 and TRBJ1-5, with D perhaps matching TRBD1 (6 bases). This CDR3 is 14 amino acids long. V lost 4 bases to trimming and J lost 1 base, with 8 bases between them. Per the germline V gene, CDR1 is LGHDT and CDR2 is YNNKEL (reference sequence). In DNA form, the CDR3 reads TGTGCCAGCAGCCGGGACACCAGCAATCAGCCCCAGCATTTT. This translates into CASSRDTSNQPQHF.

This clonotype was seen at least ten times. The CDR3 DNA reads as TGTGCCAGCAGTACGAGGGACAGGGTCTTTTATGGCTACACCTTC. Its translation: CASSTRDRVFYGYTF. V and J are TRBV28 and TRBJ1-2; 9 bases fit TRBD1. This CDR3 is 15 amino acids long. In germline, CDR1 is MDHEN, CDR2 SYDVKM. The ends lost 5 bases at V and 5 bases at J; junction bases unmatched: 9.

This clonotype has at least ten counts. This chain joins TRBV28 and TRBJ1-2; maybe TRBD1 (5 bases). V was shortened by 10 bases and J by 2 bases, with 17 bases between the two germline ends. This CDR3 comprises 14 residues. In germline, CDR1 is MDHEN, CDR2 SYDVKM. This CDR3 is CATPLRGSNYGYTF. The CDR3 DNA is TGTGCCACCCCTCTGAGGGGCTCCAACTATGGCTACACCTTC.

This clonotype was seen ten or more times. The chain links TRBV27 to TRBJ1-4; D unclear. The germline gives CDR1 MNHEY, CDR2 SMNVEV (reference sequence). The V end lost 2 bases, the J end lost 0 bases, and 7 bases lay between the germline ends. This CDR3 has 15 amino acids. The CDR3 region is CASSLSPATNEKLFF. CDR3 coding DNA: TGTGCCAGCAGTTTAAGCCCTGCAACTAATGAAAAACTGTTTTTT.

On this clonotype itself: Without the conserved terminal phenylalanine or tryptophan, this CDR3 likely stems from a read error. J is TRBJ2-1 and V is TRBV11-2; maybe TRBD2 (6 bases). The germline gives CDR1 SGHAT, CDR2 FQNNGV. This CDR3 comprises 15 residues. Trimming removed 2 bases from V and 0 bases from J, with 8 bases in between. Here the CDR3 reads CASSLRGSSYNEQFC. Written as DNA, the CDR3 is TGTGCCAGCAGCTTACGGGGGAGCTCCTACAATGAGCAGTTCTGC.

The chain couples TRBV9 to TRBJ2-2; D uncertain. CDR1 and CDR2 (germline): SGDLS, YYNGEE. The CDR3 spans 16 residues. V was trimmed by 0 bases and J by 4 bases, leaving 13 bases between them. CDR3 region: CASSVAAFTSTGELFF. For the CDR3, the DNA is TGTGCCAGCAGCGTAGCAGCATTTACTTCCACCGGGGAGCTGTTTTTT.

V and J are TRBV7-2 and TRBJ2-3; possible D gene TRBD2, 6 bases. CDR1 is SGHTA, CDR2 FQGNSA, per germline. The CDR3 has 14 amino acids. V gave up 6 bases and J gave up 2 bases, with 12 bases separating them. CDR3 DNA: TGTGCCAGCAGAACGGGACTGCTCACAGATACGCAGTATTTT. Translating gives CASRTGLLTDTQYF.

This clonotype has ten or more counts. The V and J genes are TRBV12-3 or TRBV12-4 and TRBJ1-5; TRBD1 might be the D (6 bases). Trimming removed 7 bases at V and 5 bases at J, with 9 bases between. The CDR3 is 12 residues long. The CDR3 bases are TGTGCCAGCACGGAGGGGGATCAGCCCCAGCATTTT. It specifies CASTEGDQPQHF.

This sequence joins TRBV5-1 and TRBJ2-5; no reliable D call. The germline CDR1 and CDR2 sequences are SGHRS and YFSETQ. V was pared by 2 bases and J by 2 bases, with 10 bases between. The length of the CDR3 is 14 residues. The DNA of the CDR3 is TGCGCCAGCAGCTTTTTCTCAGTTCAAGAGACCCAGTACTTC. Protein sequence: CASSFFSVQETQYF. Complete variable domain (other parts from reference TRBV5-1 and TRBJ2-5): KAGVTQTPRYLIKTRGQQVTLSCSPISGHRSVSWYQQTPGQGLQFLFEYFSETQRNKGNFPGRFSGRQFSNSRSEMNVSTLELGDSALYLCASSFFSVQETQYFGPGTRLLVL.

In its sample, this clonotype was seen many times. The chain joins TRBV11-2 to TRBJ1-1; D ambiguous. Trimming shortened V by 1 base and J by 1 base, and 13 bases separated the two germline ends. From germline, CDR1 is SGHAT and CDR2 FQNNGV. The length of the CDR3 is 16 residues. The CDR3 DNA reads TGTGCCAGCAGCTTAGGGCTCGGGCCCTGGAACACTGAAGCTTTCTTT. This sequence encodes CASSLGLGPWNTEAFF.

There are many counts of this clonotype. Here the CDR3 reads CSAETLRLTEAFF. The CDR3 bases are TGCAGCGCTGAGACACTTAGGCTCACTGAAGCTTTCTTT. The chain employs TRBV20-1 and TRBJ1-1, with D unclear. In germline, CDR1 is DFQATT, CDR2 SNEGSKA (reference sequence). This CDR3 comprises 13 residues.

This clonotype was counted between two and nine times. The V call is TRBV20-1, the J call TRBJ2-1; 8 positions match TRBD2. Looked up from germline, CDR1 is DFQATT and CDR2 is SNEGSKA (reference sequence). The CDR3 has 20 amino acids. Trimming cost V 4 bases and J 4 bases; bases outside gene matches: 24. The chain's CDR3 is CSAKFLAGIPHRGPYNEQFF. In DNA, the CDR3 is TGCAGTGCTAAATTCTTAGCGGGGATCCCCCATAGAGGGCCTTACAATGAGCAGTTCTTC.